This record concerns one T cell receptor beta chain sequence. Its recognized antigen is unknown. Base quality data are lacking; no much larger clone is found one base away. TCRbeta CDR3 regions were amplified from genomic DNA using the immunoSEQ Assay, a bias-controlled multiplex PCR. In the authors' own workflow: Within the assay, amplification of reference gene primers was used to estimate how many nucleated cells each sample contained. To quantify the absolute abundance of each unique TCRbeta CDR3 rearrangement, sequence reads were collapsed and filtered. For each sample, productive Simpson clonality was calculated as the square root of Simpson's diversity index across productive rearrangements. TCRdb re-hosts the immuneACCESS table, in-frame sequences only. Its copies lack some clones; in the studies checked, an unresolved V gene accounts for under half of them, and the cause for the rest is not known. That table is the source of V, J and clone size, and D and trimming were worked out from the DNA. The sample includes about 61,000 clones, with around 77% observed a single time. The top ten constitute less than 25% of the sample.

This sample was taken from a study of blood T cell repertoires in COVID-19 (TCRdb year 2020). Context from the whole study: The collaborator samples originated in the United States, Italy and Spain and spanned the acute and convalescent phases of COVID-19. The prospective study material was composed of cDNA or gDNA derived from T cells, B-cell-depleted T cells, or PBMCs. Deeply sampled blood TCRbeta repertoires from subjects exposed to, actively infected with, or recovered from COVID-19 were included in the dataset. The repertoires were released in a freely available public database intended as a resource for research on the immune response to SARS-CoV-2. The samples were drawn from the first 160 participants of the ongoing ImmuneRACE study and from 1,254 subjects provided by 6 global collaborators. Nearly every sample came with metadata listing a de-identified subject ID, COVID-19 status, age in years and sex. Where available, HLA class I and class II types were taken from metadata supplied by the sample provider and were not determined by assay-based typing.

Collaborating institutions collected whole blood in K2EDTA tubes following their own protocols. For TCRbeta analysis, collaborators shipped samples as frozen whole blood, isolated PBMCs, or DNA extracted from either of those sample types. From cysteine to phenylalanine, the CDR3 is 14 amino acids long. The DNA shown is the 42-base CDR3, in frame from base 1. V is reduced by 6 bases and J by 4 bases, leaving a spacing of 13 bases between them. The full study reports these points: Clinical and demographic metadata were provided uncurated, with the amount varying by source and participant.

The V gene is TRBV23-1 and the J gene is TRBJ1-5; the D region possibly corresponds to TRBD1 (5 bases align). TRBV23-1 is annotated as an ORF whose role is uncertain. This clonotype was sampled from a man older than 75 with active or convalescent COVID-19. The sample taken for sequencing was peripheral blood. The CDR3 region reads CASRPREGNQPQHF. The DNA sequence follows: TGCGCCAGCAGACCCAGGGAGGGAAATCAGCCCCAGCATTTT.